The sequence of this T cell receptor beta chain was determined in a study of blood T cell repertoires in COVID-19. Study-wide context: Sites in the United States, Italy and Spain provided acute and convalescent COVID-19 samples.

V gave up 4 bases and J gave up 6 bases; unmatched junction bases: 13. CDR1 and CDR2 from the germline V gene are LGHNA and YNFKEQ. The CDR3 has 18 residues. Sequencing was performed with immunoSEQ multiplex PCR; in TCRdb, only in-frame clones are kept and a portion is missing. Among about 270,000 clones listed, approximately 92% were seen once. The receptor comes from a woman under 30 who had recovered from COVID-19. The chain combines TRBV4-2 with TRBJ2-1, with 12 bases aligning to TRBD2. Sequenced sample: PBMCs or T cells enriched from blood (not recorded which). CDR3 nucleotides: TGTGCCAGCAGCCTCAGACTAGCGGGGGTGATTCCTACCAATGAGCAGTTCTTC. Translating gives CASSLRLAGVIPTNEQFF.